Listed here is a single TCR beta chain. The sample originates from a study of shared T cell receptors in the human thymus. Sequenced by immunoSEQ multiplex PCR; TCRdb stores in-frame clones only, minus some. This repertoire shows roughly 410,000 clones, 85% to 95% found once; its top ten account for 0.02%. The trim removed 6 bases at V and 0 bases at J, leaving 5 bases unmatched. This CDR3 contains 14 residues. The germline CDR1 and CDR2 sequences are MNHEY and SMNVEV (reference sequence). Sequences were obtained from thymocytes. The TCR comes from a human donor. The V and J genes are TRBV27 and TRBJ2-7; TRBD1 matches at 7 bases. The CDR3 DNA sequence: TGTGCCAGCAGCGAGGGACAGTACTCCTACGAGCAGTACTTC. Translation gives CASSEGQYSYEQYF.